This T cell receptor (beta chain) is drawn from a study of vaccination effects on CD4 cells after COVID-19. About the research overall: A few million PBMC were placed in each well, which was supplemented with 10 IU/ml IL-2 and 8.5 to 10 ug/ml peptides.

Study-wide results and limits: Relatively few convalescent patients took part in the study, which had no early post-infection timepoints. Marked contraction was observed in infection-induced and vaccine-induced clones late after vaccination.

The sample holds a few counts of this clone. The antigen is undetermined. Investigators separated out CD4+ T cells once around eleven days of culture had passed. On days 3 and 7, fresh IL-2 medium replaced half the medium. The data were produced by immunoSEQ multiplex PCR, yet TCRdb's version contains in-frame clones alone and is incomplete. Here the sample spans under 60,000 clones, about 67% being singletons. The TCR was taken from a human donor who received a COVID-19 vaccine. The starting material was CD4+ T cells from PBMCs cultured without peptide, obtained before COVID-19 vaccination.

As DNA, the CDR3 is TGTGCCAGCAGCCTAAGGGGGGAAGTCCCCTACGAGCAGTACTTC. Translated, it gives CASSLRGEVPYEQYF. This chain joins TRBV3-1 (or the pseudogene TRBV3-2) and TRBJ2-7; either TRBD1 or TRBD2 may fit D (6 bases each). Trimming shortened V by 4 bases and J by 2 bases, and 15 bases separated the two germline ends. This CDR3 has 15 residues. Germline CDR1 reads LGHDT; CDR2 reads YNNKEL (reference sequence).